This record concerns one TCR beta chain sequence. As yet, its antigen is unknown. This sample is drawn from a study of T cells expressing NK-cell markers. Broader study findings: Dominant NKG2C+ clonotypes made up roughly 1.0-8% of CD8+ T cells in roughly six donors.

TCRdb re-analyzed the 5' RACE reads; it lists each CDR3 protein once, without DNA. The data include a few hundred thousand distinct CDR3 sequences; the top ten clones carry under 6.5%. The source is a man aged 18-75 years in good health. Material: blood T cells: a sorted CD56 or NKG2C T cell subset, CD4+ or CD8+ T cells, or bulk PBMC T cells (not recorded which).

CDR3 sequence reads: CASSDRGQSNEKLFF. The rearrangement uses TRBV6-1 and TRBJ1-4; the D call of TRBD1 rests on TCRdb alone, since no DNA is present to check it. Germline CDR1 MNHNS, CDR2 SASEGT. The CDR3 is 15 residues long.